This paragraph reports one T cell receptor beta chain. Its specificity is unknown. Samples with a second dose at about 4 or about 12 weeks were pooled together. The data were produced by immunoSEQ multiplex PCR, yet TCRdb's version contains in-frame clones alone and is incomplete. The table shows some 150,000 clones, with roughly 90% occurring only once. The germline V gene encodes CDR1 MNHNS and CDR2 SASEGT. The CDR3 totals 13 residues. Trimming took off 3 bases at V and 6 bases at J, with 11 bases between the two ends. The data were obtained in a study of T cell responses to AZD1222 COVID-19 vaccine. Points from the study as a whole: The donors showed a predominance of white British ancestry and of females, with possible underestimation of clonal diversity. Two doses of AZD1222 preceded a rise in Spike-specific TCR breadth and depth.

The sample in question was peripheral blood, obtained 28 days after the second AZD1222 dose. This TCR came from an adult who received the AZD1222 COVID-19 vaccine. The V call is TRBV6-1, the J call TRBJ1-1; D call uncertain. The CDR3 nucleotides read TGTGCCAGCAGTGAGGTATTCGTCCCTGAAGCTTTCTTT. Translating gives CASSEVFVPEAFF.